The rows below give T cell receptor beta chains drawn from one sample of a study of T cell responses to AZD1222 COVID-19 vaccine. Sequencing used immunoSEQ multiplex PCR; TCRdb keeps in-frame clones, though not all of them. The table has about 120,000 clones, 88% seen once. The specimen comprised peripheral blood, sampled on day 0 of AZD1222 vaccination. These receptors all stem from an adult in good health. The CDR3 runs from the conserved cysteine through the conserved F or W. The D gene is left open where the match is weak. Rows give clone size only sometimes, using once, few, many, or a class for an expanded clone.

V gene	J gene	D gene	clone size	CDR3 protein	CDR3 DNA
TRBV19	TRBJ1-1	TRBD1	.	CASSLRQGGNTEAFF	TGTGCCAGTAGTCTCAGACAGGGGGGGAACACTGAAGCTTTCTTT
TRBV7-8	TRBJ1-1	.	.	CASRGRESTEAFF	TGTGCCAGCAGGGGAAGGGAGAGCACTGAAGCTTTCTTT
TRBV27	TRBJ1-2	.	.	CASSITPGSNYGYTF	TGTGCCAGCAGTATTACCCCAGGCTCTAACTATGGCTACACCTTC
TRBV20-1	TRBJ2-3	.	.	CSAPAGGTQYF	TGCAGTGCTCCCGCCGGGGGTACGCAGTATTTT
TRBV3-1/TRBV3-2	TRBJ1-1	.	.	CASSRVAGEAFF	TGTGCCAGCAGCCGAGTCGCAGGTGAAGCTTTCTTT
TRBV21-1	TRBJ2-5	.	.	CASSRGRGLAGAETQYF	TGTGCCAGCAGCAGGGGGCGAGGGCTAGCGGGAGCGGAGACCCAGTACTTC
TRBV29-1	TRBJ2-5	.	.	CSADRGGSGIQETQYF	TGCAGCGCGGACAGGGGTGGTAGCGGGATCCAAGAGACCCAGTACTTC
TRBV6-1	TRBJ1-1	.	.	CASSESGLNTEAFF	TGTGCCAGCAGTGAAAGTGGTCTGAACACTGAAGCTTTCTTT
TRBV7-6	TRBJ2-2	.	.	CASSALGHSNTGELFF	TGTGCCAGCTCTGCCCTGGGACACTCGAACACCGGGGAGCTGTTTTTT
TRBV4-1	TRBJ2-3	.	.	CASSTPEDDTQYF	TGCGCCAGCAGCACACCGGAAGATGATACGCAGTATTTT
TRBV5-1	TRBJ2-7	.	.	CASSSGINNEQYF	TGCGCCAGCAGCTCAGGGATCAACAACGAGCAGTACTTC
TRBV20-1	TRBJ2-7	.	.	CSASAGTYEQYF	TGCAGTGCTAGTGCGGGGACCTACGAGCAGTACTTC
TRBV5-6	TRBJ1-5	.	.	CASSVMGGEQPQHF	TGTGCCAGCAGCGTGATGGGGGGGGAACAGCCCCAGCATTTT
TRBV7-2	TRBJ1-1	.	.	CASSFWGKGAEAFF	TGTGCCAGCAGCTTTTGGGGAAAAGGCGCTGAAGCTTTCTTT
TRBV6-5	TRBJ2-1	TRBD2	.	CASRERGTYNEQFF	TGTGCCAGCAGGGAGCGGGGGACCTACAATGAGCAGTTCTTC
TRBV11-3	TRBJ2-1	TRBD2	.	CASSLIGTSGSNEQFF	TGTGCCAGCAGCCTCATAGGGACTAGCGGGAGCAATGAGCAGTTCTTC
TRBV10-2	TRBJ2-1	TRBD2	.	CATGLAGSSYNEQFF	TGCGCCACGGGACTAGCGGGGAGCTCCTACAATGAGCAGTTCTTC
TRBV6-1	TRBJ1-5	.	.	CATYEGGNQPQHF	TGTGCCACCTACGAGGGGGGCAATCAGCCCCAGCATTTT
TRBV5-6	TRBJ2-1	.	.	CASSLVATSAHEQFF	TGTGCCAGCAGCTTGGTGGCTACCAGTGCCCATGAGCAGTTCTTC
TRBV2	TRBJ2-2	TRBD1	.	CASSAQDRAGELFF	TGTGCCAGCAGCGCGCAAGACAGGGCCGGGGAGCTGTTTTTT
TRBV13	TRBJ1-2	.	.	CASSLEGENTF	TGTGCCAGCAGCTTAGAAGGGGAAAACACCTTC
TRBV5-5	TRBJ2-7	TRBD1	.	CASSLNWIAGQGSYEQYF	TGTGCCAGCAGCTTGAATTGGATCGCGGGACAGGGGTCCTACGAGCAGTACTTC
TRBV2	TRBJ2-7	TRBD2	.	CASSEAPPLAGQSSYEQYF	TGTGCCAGCAGTGAAGCGCCCCCTCTAGCGGGCCAAAGCTCCTACGAGCAGTACTTC
TRBV3-1/TRBV3-2	TRBJ2-1	TRBD2	few	CASSQDWGWGGSGYEQFF	TGTGCCAGCAGCCAAGATTGGGGCTGGGGCGGGAGTGGGTATGAGCAGTTCTTC
TRBV7-9	TRBJ2-1	.	.	CASKGIGRYNEQFF	TGTGCCAGCAAGGGTATCGGGCGATACAATGAGCAGTTCTTC
TRBV28	TRBJ1-1	TRBD1	once	CASRPSGQGTRNTEAFF	TGTGCCAGCAGGCCGTCGGGACAGGGTACAAGGAACACTGAAGCTTTCTTT
TRBV7-9	TRBJ2-7	TRBD1	.	CASSFDRGHEQYF	TGTGCCAGCAGCTTTGACAGGGGTCACGAGCAGTACTTC
TRBV4-1	TRBJ1-1	TRBD1	.	CASSQGTGEAFF	TGCGCCAGCAGCCAAGGGACAGGTGAAGCTTTCTTT
TRBV30	TRBJ2-7	.	.	CAWTLGTATYEQYF	TGTGCCTGGACCCTAGGGACCGCTACCTACGAGCAGTACTTC
TRBV7-2	TRBJ1-1	.	.	CASSFWDHRYSSEAFF	TGTGCCAGCAGCTTCTGGGACCACAGGTATAGTTCTGAAGCTTTCTTT
TRBV11-2	TRBJ1-1	.	.	CASSFRDLMNTEAFF	TGTGCCAGCAGCTTCAGAGATTTAATGAACACTGAAGCTTTCTTT
TRBV24-1	TRBJ2-1	TRBD2	.	CATSDSTSGRLNEQFF	TGTGCCACCAGTGATTCGACTAGCGGGAGGTTGAATGAGCAGTTCTTC
TRBV14	TRBJ2-1	.	.	CASSLLPSTIPYNEQFF	TGTGCCAGCAGCCTTCTCCCGTCGACTATACCGTACAATGAGCAGTTCTTC
TRBV28	TRBJ1-5	.	.	CASNAAGGSNQPQHF	TGTGCCAGCAACGCCGCCGGGGGTAGCAATCAGCCCCAGCATTTT
TRBV3-1/TRBV3-2	TRBJ1-1	TRBD1	.	CASSPGQGARTEAFF	TGTGCCAGCAGCCCCGGACAGGGGGCGAGGACTGAAGCTTTCTTT
TRBV25-1	TRBJ2-1	TRBD2	.	CASSEPSGRRPEQFF	TGTGCCAGCAGTGAACCTAGCGGGCGTCGTCCGGAGCAGTTCTTC
TRBV6-5	TRBJ2-7	TRBD2	.	CASRSGLAGVQYF	TGTGCCAGCCGATCGGGACTAGCGGGAGTGCAGTACTTC
TRBV11-2	TRBJ2-1	TRBD2	.	CASSLDRGLANNEQFF	TGTGCCAGCAGCTTAGATAGGGGACTAGCAAACAATGAGCAGTTCTTC
TRBV6-6	TRBJ1-1	TRBD1	once	CASSLPTGRTEAFF	TGTGCCAGCAGTCTCCCGACAGGGAGGACTGAAGCTTTCTTT
TRBV30	TRBJ2-7	.	.	CAWSTGTPGSYEQYF	TGTGCCTGGAGTACCGGGACACCGGGCTCCTACGAGCAGTACTTC
TRBV15	TRBJ1-1	TRBD1	.	CATGAGGGWDTEAFF	TGTGCCACCGGGGCCGGAGGGGGCTGGGACACTGAAGCTTTCTTT
TRBV30	TRBJ1-2	.	.	CAWSLLGQTGYTF	TGTGCCTGGAGTCTTCTCGGACAGACTGGCTACACCTTC
TRBV11-2	TRBJ2-4	TRBD2	.	CASSLLAGGLNIQYF	TGTGCCAGCAGCTTATTAGCGGGGGGATTAAACATTCAGTACTTC
TRBV5-4	TRBJ2-7	TRBD2	.	CASSPGTTWEQYF	TGTGCCAGCAGCCCTGGGACTACGTGGGAGCAGTACTTC
TRBV18	TRBJ2-7	.	.	CASSLDSYEQYF	TGTGCCAGCTCTCTTGACTCCTACGAGCAGTACTTC
TRBV10-2	TRBJ1-1	.	once	CASREGQNTEAFF	TGCGCCAGCAGGGAGGGTCAGAACACTGAAGCTTTCTTT
TRBV6-5	TRBJ2-7	.	.	CASSYQDLGLSEQYF	TGTGCCAGCAGTTATCAAGATTTAGGGCTCTCCGAGCAGTACTTC
TRBV28	TRBJ1-5	TRBD1	.	CASSEQGMQPQHF	TGTGCCAGCAGCGAACAGGGGATGCAGCCCCAGCATTTT
TRBV6-6	TRBJ1-2	.	.	CASSPTGRSTYGYTF	TGTGCCAGCAGCCCTACCGGGAGATCCACCTATGGCTACACCTTC
TRBV19	TRBJ1-2	.	.	CASSIDWRYGYTF	TGTGCCAGTAGTATAGATTGGCGTTATGGCTACACCTTC
TRBV5-1	TRBJ1-2	.	.	CASSFPHTNYGYTF	TGCGCCAGCAGCTTCCCACATACTAACTATGGCTACACCTTC
TRBV6-4	TRBJ2-2	TRBD1	few	CASSESQGATGELFF	TGTGCCAGCAGTGAATCACAGGGGGCGACCGGGGAGCTGTTTTTT
TRBV6-1	TRBJ2-7	.	.	CASSEIRENEQYF	TGTGCCAGCAGTGAAATCAGGGAAAACGAGCAGTACTTC
TRBV7-9	TRBJ2-7	TRBD1	.	CASSLVPDRGYEQYF	TGTGCCAGCAGCTTAGTTCCGGACAGGGGTTACGAGCAGTACTTC
TRBV19	TRBJ1-1	.	.	CASSISWTTEAFF	TGTGCCAGTAGTATAAGTTGGACGACTGAAGCTTTCTTT
TRBV5-1	TRBJ2-3	.	.	CASSAEHATQYF	TGCGCCAGCAGCGCCGAGCATGCTACGCAGTATTTT
TRBV7-2	TRBJ1-3	.	.	CASSTTVTNSGNTIYF	TGTGCCAGCAGCACGACAGTGACTAATTCTGGAAACACCATATATTTT
TRBV27	TRBJ2-2	TRBD2	.	CASTSATSGRAWGTGELFF	TGTGCCAGCACCTCCGCAACTAGCGGGAGGGCCTGGGGCACCGGGGAGCTGTTTTTT
TRBV24-1	TRBJ2-2	TRBD1	.	CATSDLPHRDRPRRDTGELFF	TGTGCCACCAGTGATTTGCCCCATCGGGACAGGCCCCGAAGGGACACCGGGGAGCTGTTTTTT